This T cell receptor beta chain was observed in a study of blood T cell repertoires in COVID-19. For the study at large: The origin of the acute and convalescent COVID-19 samples was the United States, Italy and Spain. T cells, B-cell-depleted T cells, or PBMCs supplied cDNA or gDNA.

Original analysis: Estimates of nucleated cell counts were drawn from the amplification of reference gene primers. Assay: immunoSEQ multiplex PCR; the TCRdb copy retains only in-frame clones and omits some. The V and J calls and the clone size are those of that table, but D and trimming were determined from the DNA. This sample yields more than 95,000 clones, of which over 60% are seen a single time; 5% to 7.5% belongs to the top ten. On this clone itself: At the DNA level, this CDR3 is encoded by other sequences in the same sample as well.

The specimen sequenced was peripheral blood. The TCR was taken from a man between 65 and 85 years old with acute or convalescent COVID-19.

CDR3 DNA sequence: TGTGCCAGCAGTTCATACATGAACACTGAAGCTTTCTTT. It yields the protein CASSSYMNTEAFF. The chain has TRBV27 and TRBJ1-1, with D unresolved. V lost 4 bases, J lost 0 bases, and 6 bases lay in between. Germline-derived CDR1 and CDR2 are MNHEY and SMNVEV (reference sequence). CDR3 length: 13 residues.